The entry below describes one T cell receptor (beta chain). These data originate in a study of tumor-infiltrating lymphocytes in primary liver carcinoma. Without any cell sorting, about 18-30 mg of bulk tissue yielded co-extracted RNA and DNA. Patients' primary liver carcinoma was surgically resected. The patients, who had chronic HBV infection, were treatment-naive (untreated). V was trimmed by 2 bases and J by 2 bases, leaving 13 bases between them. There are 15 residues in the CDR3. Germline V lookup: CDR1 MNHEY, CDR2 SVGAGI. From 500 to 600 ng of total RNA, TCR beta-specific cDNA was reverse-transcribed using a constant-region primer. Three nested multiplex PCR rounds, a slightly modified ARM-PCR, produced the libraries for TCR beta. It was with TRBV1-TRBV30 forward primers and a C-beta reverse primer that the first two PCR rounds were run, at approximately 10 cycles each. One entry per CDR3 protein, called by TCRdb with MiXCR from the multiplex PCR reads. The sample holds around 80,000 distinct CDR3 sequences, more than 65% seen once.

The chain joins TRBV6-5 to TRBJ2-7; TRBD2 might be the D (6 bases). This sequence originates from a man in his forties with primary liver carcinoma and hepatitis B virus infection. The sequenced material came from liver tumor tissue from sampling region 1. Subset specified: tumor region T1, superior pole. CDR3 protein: CASSYTLSGAYEQYF. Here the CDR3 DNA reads TGTGCCAGCAGTTACACACTATCGGGGGCCTACGAGCAGTACTTC.